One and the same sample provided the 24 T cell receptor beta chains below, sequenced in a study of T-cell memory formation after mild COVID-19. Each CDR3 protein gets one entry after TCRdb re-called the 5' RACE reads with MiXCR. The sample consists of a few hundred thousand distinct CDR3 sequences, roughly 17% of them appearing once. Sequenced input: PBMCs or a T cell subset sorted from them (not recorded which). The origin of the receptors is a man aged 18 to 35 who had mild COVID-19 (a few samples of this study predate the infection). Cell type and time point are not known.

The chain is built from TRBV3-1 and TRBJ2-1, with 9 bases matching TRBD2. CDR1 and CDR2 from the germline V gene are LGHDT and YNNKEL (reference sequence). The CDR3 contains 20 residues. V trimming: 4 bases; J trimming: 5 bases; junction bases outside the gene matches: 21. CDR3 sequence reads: CASSPFLSEGGLAGHNEQFF. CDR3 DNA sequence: TGTGCCAGCAGCCCATTTCTATCAGAAGGGGGTCTAGCGGGGCACAATGAGCAGTTCTTC.

CDR3 in DNA: TGTGCCAGCAGCATAGGACAGAGGAGAGATACGCAGTATTTT. This translates into CASSIGQRRDTQYF. This sequence joins TRBV7-2 and TRBJ2-3; maybe TRBD1 (6 bases). This CDR3 region has 14 residues. V was shortened by 5 bases and J by 5 bases, with 14 bases between the two germline ends. Germline V gene sequence: CDR1 SGHTA, CDR2 FQGNSA.

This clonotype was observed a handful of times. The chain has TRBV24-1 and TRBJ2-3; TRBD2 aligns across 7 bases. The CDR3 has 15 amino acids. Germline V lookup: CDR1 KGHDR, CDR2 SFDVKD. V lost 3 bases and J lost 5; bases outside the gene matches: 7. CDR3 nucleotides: TGTGCCACCAGTGATCCGCGGGGGTACGGAGATACGCAGTATTTT. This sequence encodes CATSDPRGYGDTQYF.

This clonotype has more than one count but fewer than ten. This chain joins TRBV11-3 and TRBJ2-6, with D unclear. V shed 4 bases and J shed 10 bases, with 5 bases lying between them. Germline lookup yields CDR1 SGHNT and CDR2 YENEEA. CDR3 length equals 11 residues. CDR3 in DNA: TGTGCCAGCAGCTCCTCAAACGTCCTGACTTTC. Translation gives CASSSSNVLTF.

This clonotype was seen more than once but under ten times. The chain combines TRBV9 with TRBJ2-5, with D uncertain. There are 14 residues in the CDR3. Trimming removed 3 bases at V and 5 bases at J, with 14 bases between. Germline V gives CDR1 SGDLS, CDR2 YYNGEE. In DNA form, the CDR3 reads TGTGCCAGCAGCGCGTCCCAATATGGGGAGACCCAGTACTTC. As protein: CASSASQYGETQYF.

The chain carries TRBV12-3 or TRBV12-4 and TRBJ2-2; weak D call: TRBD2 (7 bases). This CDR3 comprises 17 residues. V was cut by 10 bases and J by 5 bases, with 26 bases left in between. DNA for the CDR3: TGTGCCACTACGCCTGCCGGGGGCGGGGGTAGGACCGGGGAGCTGTTTTTT. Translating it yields CATTPAGGGGRTGELFF.

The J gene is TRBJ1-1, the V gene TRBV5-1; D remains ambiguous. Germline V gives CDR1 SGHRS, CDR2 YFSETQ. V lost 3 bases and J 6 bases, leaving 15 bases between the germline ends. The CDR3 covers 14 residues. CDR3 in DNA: TGCGCCAGCAGCTCCTCGGGGTGGCAAGCTGAAGCTTTCTTT. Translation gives CASSSSGWQAEAFF. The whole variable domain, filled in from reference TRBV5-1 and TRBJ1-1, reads KAGVTQTPRYLIKTRGQQVTLSCSPISGHRSVSWYQQTPGQGLQFLFEYFSETQRNKGNFPGRFSGRQFSNSRSEMNVSTLELGDSALYLCASSSSGWQAEAFFGQGTRLTVV.

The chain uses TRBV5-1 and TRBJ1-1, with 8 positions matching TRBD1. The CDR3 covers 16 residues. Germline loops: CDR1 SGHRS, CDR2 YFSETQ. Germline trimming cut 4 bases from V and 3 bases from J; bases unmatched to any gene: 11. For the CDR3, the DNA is TGCGCCAGCAGCCCGGGGACAGGTCTTTGGGACACTGAAGCTTTCTTT. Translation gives CASSPGTGLWDTEAFF.

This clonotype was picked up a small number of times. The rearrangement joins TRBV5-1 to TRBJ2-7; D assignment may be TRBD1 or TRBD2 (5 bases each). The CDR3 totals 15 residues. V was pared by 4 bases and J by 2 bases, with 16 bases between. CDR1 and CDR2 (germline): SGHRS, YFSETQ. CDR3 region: CASSGTGVSTYEQYV. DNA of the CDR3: TGCGCCAGCAGCGGGACCGGAGTTTCAACCTACGAGCAGTACGTC.

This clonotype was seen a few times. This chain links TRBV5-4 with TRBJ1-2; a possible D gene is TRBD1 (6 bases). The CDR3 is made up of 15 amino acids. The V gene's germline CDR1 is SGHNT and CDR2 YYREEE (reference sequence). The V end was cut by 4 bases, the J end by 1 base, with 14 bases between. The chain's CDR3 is CASSQGQGINYGYTF. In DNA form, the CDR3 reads TGTGCCAGCAGCCAGGGCCAGGGGATTAACTATGGCTACACCTTC.

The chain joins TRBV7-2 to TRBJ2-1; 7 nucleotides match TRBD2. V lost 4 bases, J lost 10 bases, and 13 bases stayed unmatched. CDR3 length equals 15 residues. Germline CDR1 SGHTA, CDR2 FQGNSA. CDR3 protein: CASSWDYQSRGEQFF. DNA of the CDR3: TGTGCCAGCAGCTGGGACTACCAGAGCCGGGGGGAGCAGTTCTTC.

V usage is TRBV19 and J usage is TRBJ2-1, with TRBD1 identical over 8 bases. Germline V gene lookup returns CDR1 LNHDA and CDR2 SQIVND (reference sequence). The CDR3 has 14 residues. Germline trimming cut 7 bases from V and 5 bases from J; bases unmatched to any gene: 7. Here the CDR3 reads CASNEGQADNEQFF. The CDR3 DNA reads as TGTGCCAGTAACGAGGGACAGGCGGACAATGAGCAGTTCTTC.

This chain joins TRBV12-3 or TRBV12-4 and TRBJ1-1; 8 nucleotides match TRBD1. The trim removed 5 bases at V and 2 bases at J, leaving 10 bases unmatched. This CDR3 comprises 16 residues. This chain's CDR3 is CASSPNRGSVNTEAFF. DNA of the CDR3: TGTGCCAGCAGTCCAAACAGGGGGTCGGTTAACACTGAAGCTTTCTTT.

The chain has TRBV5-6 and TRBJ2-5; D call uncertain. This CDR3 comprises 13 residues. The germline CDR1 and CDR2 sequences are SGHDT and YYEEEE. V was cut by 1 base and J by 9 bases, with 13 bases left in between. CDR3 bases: TGTGCCAGCAGCTTGATTGAAGTCAAGGCCCAGTACTTC. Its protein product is CASSLIEVKAQYF.

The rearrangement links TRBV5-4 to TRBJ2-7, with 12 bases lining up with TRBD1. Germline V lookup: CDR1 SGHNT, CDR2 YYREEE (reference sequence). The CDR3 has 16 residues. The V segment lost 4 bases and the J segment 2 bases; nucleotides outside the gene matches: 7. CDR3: CASSSTGTGGAYEQYF. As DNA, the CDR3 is TGTGCCAGCAGCAGCACCGGGACAGGGGGCGCCTACGAGCAGTACTTC.

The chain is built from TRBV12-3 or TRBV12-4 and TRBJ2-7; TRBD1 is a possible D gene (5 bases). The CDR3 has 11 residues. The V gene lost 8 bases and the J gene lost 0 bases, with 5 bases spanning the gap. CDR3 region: CASGHSYEQYF. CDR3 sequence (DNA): TGTGCCAGCGGACACTCCTACGAGCAGTACTTC.

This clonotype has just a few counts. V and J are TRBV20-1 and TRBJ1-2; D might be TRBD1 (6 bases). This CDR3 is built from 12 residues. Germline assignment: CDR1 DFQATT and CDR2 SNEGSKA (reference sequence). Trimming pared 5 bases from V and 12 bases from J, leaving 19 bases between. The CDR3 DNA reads TGCAGTGCTTCATCCTCGGGGGGGGCCAACACCTTC. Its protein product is CSASSSGGANTF.

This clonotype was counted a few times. The CDR3 region is CASSYSNTGGTSYEQYF. CDR3 nucleotides: TGTGCCAGCAGTTACTCGAATACAGGGGGGACCTCCTACGAGCAGTACTTC. The chain employs TRBV6-2 or TRBV6-3 and TRBJ2-7, with TRBD1 identical over 8 bases. Germline assignment: CDR1 MNHEY and CDR2 SVGEGT. CDR3 length: 17 residues. V dropped 0 bases and J dropped 0; count of bases not matched to a gene: 7.

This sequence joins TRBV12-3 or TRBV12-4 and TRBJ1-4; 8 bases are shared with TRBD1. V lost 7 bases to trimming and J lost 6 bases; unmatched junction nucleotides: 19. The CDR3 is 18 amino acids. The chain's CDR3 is CASKETPGGVGLDEKLFF. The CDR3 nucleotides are TGTGCCAGCAAAGAGACCCCAGGGGGCGTAGGGTTGGATGAAAAACTGTTTTTT.

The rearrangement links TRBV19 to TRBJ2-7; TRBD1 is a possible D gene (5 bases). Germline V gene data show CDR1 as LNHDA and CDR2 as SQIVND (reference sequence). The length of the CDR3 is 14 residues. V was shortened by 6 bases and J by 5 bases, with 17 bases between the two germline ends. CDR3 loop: CASSPQAGLHEQYF. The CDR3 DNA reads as TGTGCCAGTAGCCCCCAGGCAGGGCTGCACGAGCAGTACTTC.

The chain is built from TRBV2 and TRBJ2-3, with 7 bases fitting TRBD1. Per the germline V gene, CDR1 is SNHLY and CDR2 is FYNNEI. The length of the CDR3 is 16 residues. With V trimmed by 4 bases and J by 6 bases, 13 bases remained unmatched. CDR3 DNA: TGTGCCAGCAGTGCCCAACGTAGGGGGCAGGGGGATACGCAGTATTTT. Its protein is CASSAQRRGQGDTQYF. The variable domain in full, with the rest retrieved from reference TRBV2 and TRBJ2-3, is EPEVTQTPSHQVTQMGQEVILRCVPISNHLYFYWYRQILGQKVEFLVSFYNNEISEKSEIFDDQFSVERPDGSNFTLKIRSTKLEDSAMYFCASSAQRRGQGDTQYFGPGTRLTVL.

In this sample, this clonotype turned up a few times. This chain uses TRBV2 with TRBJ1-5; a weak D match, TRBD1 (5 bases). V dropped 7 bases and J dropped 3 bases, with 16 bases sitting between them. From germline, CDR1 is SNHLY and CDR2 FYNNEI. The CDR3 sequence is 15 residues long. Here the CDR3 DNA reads TGTGCCAGCAACAAATGGGGAGGGGACAATCAGCCCCAGCATTTT. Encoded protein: CASNKWGGDNQPQHF.

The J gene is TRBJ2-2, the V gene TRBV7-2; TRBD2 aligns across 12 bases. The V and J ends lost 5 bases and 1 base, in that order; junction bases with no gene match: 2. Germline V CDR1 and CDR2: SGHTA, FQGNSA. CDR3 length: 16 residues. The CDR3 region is CASSILAGGNTGELFF. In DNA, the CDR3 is TGTGCCAGCAGCATACTAGCGGGGGGGAACACCGGGGAGCTGTTTTTT.

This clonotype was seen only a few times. CDR3 loop: CASRLPGQGTVNYGYTF. CDR3 bases: TGCGCCAGCAGATTGCCGGGACAGGGCACAGTCAACTATGGCTACACCTTC. The gene calls are TRBV5-1 and TRBJ1-2; 9 bases are shared with TRBD1. CDR3 length: 17 amino acids. Germline V gene data show CDR1 as SGHRS and CDR2 as YFSETQ. V trimming: 5 bases; J trimming: 2 bases; junction bases outside the gene matches: 13.